The rows below give T cell receptor beta chains drawn from one sample of a study of control samples from healthy donors and cancer patients. The protocol was immunoSEQ multiplex PCR, while the TCRdb copy is restricted to in-frame clones and leaves out a portion. The sample shows some 150,000 clones, about 94% of them seen only once. The sequencing input was blood. The origin of the receptors is a man aged 45-65 years in good health. Each CDR3 is given with its conserved first and last residue. A D gene is named only where the DNA matches it firmly. Where a row states a size, it is once, few, many or the class of an expanded clone; other rows omit it.

J | D | size | V | CDR3 | DNA
TRBJ1-3 | TRBD1 | NA | TRBV19 | CASSNRGGRNTIYF | TGTGCCAGTAGCAACAGGGGTGGACGAAACACCATATATTTT
TRBJ2-2 | NA | NA | TRBV19 | CASSIQGRGGELFF | TGTGCCAGTAGTATACAGGGGAGAGGCGGGGAGCTGTTTTTT
TRBJ1-5 | NA | NA | TRBV27 | CASSLRPSNQPQHF | TGTGCCAGCAGTTTACGGCCGAGCAATCAGCCCCAGCATTTT
TRBJ2-5 | NA | NA | TRBV5-1 | CASSLARRETQYF | TGCGCCAGCAGCTTGGCCCGGCGCGAGACCCAGTACTTC
TRBJ1-4 | NA | once | TRBV24-1 | CATSADRDYGEKLFF | TGTGCCACCAGTGCCGACCGGGACTACGGTGAAAAACTGTTTTTT
TRBJ2-7 | NA | once | TRBV5-1 | CASSAALAYEQYF | TGCGCCAGCAGCGCGGCGTTGGCCTACGAGCAGTACTTC
TRBJ1-3 | NA | NA | TRBV7-2 | CASSLAGTAGNTIYF | TGTGCCAGCTCTCTAGCAGGCACAGCTGGAAACACCATATATTTT
TRBJ2-1 | NA | NA | TRBV19 | CASSMVGLAAGEQFF | TGTGCCAGTAGTATGGTGGGTCTAGCCGCGGGGGAGCAGTTCTTC
TRBJ2-2 | TRBD2 | NA | TRBV5-4 | CASSGTSGTNTGELFF | TGTGCCAGCAGCGGAACTAGCGGGACGAACACCGGGGAGCTGTTTTTT
TRBJ1-6 | NA | NA | TRBV18 | CASSPLGANNSPLHF | TGTGCCAGCTCACCGTTGGGAGCAAATAATTCACCCCTCCACTTT
TRBJ2-3 | NA | NA | TRBV10-3 | CAISESGDTDTQYF | TGTGCCATCAGTGAGAGCGGAGACACAGATACGCAGTATTTT
TRBJ2-5 | TRBD2 | NA | TRBV20-1 | CSASSRGGVGETQYF | TGCAGTGCTAGTAGTCGGGGGGGCGTCGGGGAGACCCAGTACTTC
TRBJ2-1 | TRBD2 | NA | TRBV29-1 | CSVYKLLADAVNEQFF | TGCAGCGTGTATAAATTACTAGCGGATGCGGTCAATGAGCAGTTCTTC
TRBJ1-2 | NA | NA | TRBV5-1 | CASSLESMQIYGYTF | TGCGCCAGCAGCTTGGAATCGATGCAGATCTATGGCTACACCTTC
TRBJ1-3 | NA | few | TRBV6-6 | CASSYSGSGNTIYF | TGTGCCAGCAGTTACTCCGGCTCTGGAAACACCATATATTTT
TRBJ2-7 | NA | NA | TRBV27 | CASSFGAVGEQYF | TGTGCCAGCAGTTTCGGGGCGGTGGGCGAGCAGTACTTC
TRBJ1-1 | TRBD1 | NA | TRBV30 | CAWTNRGGTEAFF | TGTGCCTGGACCAACAGGGGTGGGACTGAAGCTTTCTTT
TRBJ1-1 | TRBD1 | NA | TRBV27 | CASRTGLRGNTEAFF | TGTGCCAGCAGGACAGGGTTGAGGGGGAACACTGAAGCTTTCTTT
TRBJ1-5 | NA | NA | TRBV19 | CASRLSSNQPQHF | TGTGCCAGTAGGCTGAGTAGCAATCAGCCCCAGCATTTT
TRBJ2-1 | NA | NA | TRBV5-5 | CASSFGAAEQFF | TGTGCCAGCAGCTTTGGGGCAGCCGAGCAGTTCTTC
TRBJ1-2 | NA | NA | TRBV5-1 | CASSQSLAFGYTF | TGCGCCAGCAGCCAAAGCCTCGCCTTTGGCTACACCTTC
TRBJ2-7 | TRBD1 | NA | TRBV5-1 | CASSWDSSYEQYF | TGCGCCAGCAGCTGGGACAGCTCCTACGAGCAGTACTTC
TRBJ2-1 | NA | NA | TRBV4-2 | CASSQSGGLSYNEQFF | TGTGCCAGCAGCCAATCGGGCGGCCTCTCCTACAATGAGCAGTTCTTC
TRBJ2-7 | TRBD2 | NA | TRBV4-1 | CASSHPSGSSYEQYF | TGCGCCAGCAGCCACCCTAGCGGGTCATCCTACGAGCAGTACTTC
TRBJ2-7 | TRBD1 | NA | TRBV12-3/TRBV12-4 | CASSVLRDSLQYF | TGTGCCAGCAGCGTCCTCCGGGACAGTCTACAGTACTTC
TRBJ2-6 | NA | NA | TRBV29-1 | CSVGGRSGANVLTF | TGCAGCGTTGGGGGACGATCTGGGGCCAACGTCCTGACTTTC
TRBJ2-7 | TRBD2 | NA | TRBV19 | CASSTTSRLADNYEQYF | TGTGCCAGTAGTACTACCTCGAGACTAGCGGATAACTACGAGCAGTACTTC
TRBJ2-7 | NA | NA | TRBV5-6 | CASSLAGTHVPYEQYF | TGTGCCAGCAGCTTGGCCGGGACACACGTCCCTTACGAGCAGTACTTC
TRBJ1-2 | NA | NA | TRBV15 | CATSTAGSGYTF | TGTGCCACCAGCACCGCGGGATCTGGCTACACCTTC
TRBJ2-3 | NA | NA | TRBV6-6 | CASGRNTDTQYF | TGTGCCAGCGGTCGGAACACAGATACGCAGTATTTT
TRBJ2-3 | NA | NA | TRBV6-6 | CASSSSLTGTHGGRDTQYF | TGTGCCAGCAGCTCCAGTTTGACGGGCACGCACGGGGGCAGAGATACGCAGTATTTT
TRBJ2-2 | TRBD2 | NA | TRBV24-1 | CATSTAGKDTGELFF | TGTGCCACCAGTACAGCGGGAAAGGACACCGGGGAGCTGTTTTTT
TRBJ1-2 | TRBD1 | NA | TRBV6-5 | CASRGLGRGLYGYTF | TGTGCCAGCAGGGGACTGGGCAGGGGGCTCTATGGCTACACCTTC
TRBJ1-1 | NA | NA | TRBV18 | CASSPDMNTEAFF | TGTGCCAGCTCACCAGATATGAACACTGAAGCTTTCTTT
TRBJ2-3 | NA | NA | TRBV29-1 | CSVRYTDTQYF | TGCAGCGTTCGGTACACAGATACGCAGTATTTT
TRBJ2-2 | NA | NA | TRBV15 | CATSRDLVNTGELFF | TGTGCCACCAGCAGAGATTTGGTGAACACCGGGGAGCTGTTTTTT
TRBJ2-3 | NA | once | TRBV12-3/TRBV12-4 | CASSLQRTWQYF | TGTGCCAGCAGTTTGCAGCGTACGTGGCAGTATTTT
TRBJ2-1 | TRBD2 | NA | TRBV6-6 | CASTETSVNNEQFF | TGTGCCAGCACCGAGACTAGCGTTAACAATGAGCAGTTCTTC
TRBJ2-6 | TRBD1 | NA | TRBV27 | CASASGQDLSGANVLTF | TGTGCCAGCGCCTCGGGACAGGACCTTTCCGGGGCCAACGTCCTGACTTTC
TRBJ2-1 | NA | NA | TRBV5-6 | CASSLVAYNEQFF | TGTGCCAGCAGCTTGGTAGCTTACAATGAGCAGTTCTTC
TRBJ2-5 | TRBD2 | NA | TRBV2 | CASSGGTSGRAGKTQYF | TGTGCCAGCAGTGGCGGGACTAGCGGGAGGGCCGGGAAGACCCAGTACTTC
TRBJ1-1 | NA | NA | TRBV6-4 | CASSVEGDTEAFF | TGTGCCAGCAGTGTTGAAGGGGACACTGAAGCTTTCTTT
TRBJ1-2 | TRBD1 | once | TRBV19 | CASNDRGSSNYGYTF | TGTGCCAGTAACGACAGGGGGTCATCCAACTATGGCTACACCTTC
TRBJ1-5 | TRBD1 | NA | TRBV6-1 | CASSETGTGGNQPQHF | TGTGCCAGCAGTGAAACCGGGACAGGGGGCAATCAGCCCCAGCATTTT
TRBJ2-5 | TRBD1 | NA | TRBV19 | CASSNRGQETQYF | TGTGCCAGTAGTAACAGGGGCCAAGAGACCCAGTACTTC
TRBJ2-3 | NA | NA | TRBV24-1 | CATSDPRLASTDTQYF | TGTGCCACCAGTGATCCAAGACTGGCTAGCACAGATACGCAGTATTTT
TRBJ1-2 | TRBD1 | few | TRBV30 | CAWTVTGDAKGYTF | TGTGCCTGGACGGTTACAGGGGACGCCAAGGGCTACACCTTC
TRBJ2-1 | NA | NA | TRBV21-1 | CASSKAISGLGPGGNEQFF | TGTGCCAGCAGCAAAGCAATATCCGGCCTGGGCCCCGGCGGAAATGAGCAGTTCTTC
TRBJ1-4 | TRBD1 | NA | TRBV6-5 | CASGAVGGPNEKLFF | TGTGCCAGCGGGGCAGTAGGGGGCCCGAATGAAAAACTGTTTTTT